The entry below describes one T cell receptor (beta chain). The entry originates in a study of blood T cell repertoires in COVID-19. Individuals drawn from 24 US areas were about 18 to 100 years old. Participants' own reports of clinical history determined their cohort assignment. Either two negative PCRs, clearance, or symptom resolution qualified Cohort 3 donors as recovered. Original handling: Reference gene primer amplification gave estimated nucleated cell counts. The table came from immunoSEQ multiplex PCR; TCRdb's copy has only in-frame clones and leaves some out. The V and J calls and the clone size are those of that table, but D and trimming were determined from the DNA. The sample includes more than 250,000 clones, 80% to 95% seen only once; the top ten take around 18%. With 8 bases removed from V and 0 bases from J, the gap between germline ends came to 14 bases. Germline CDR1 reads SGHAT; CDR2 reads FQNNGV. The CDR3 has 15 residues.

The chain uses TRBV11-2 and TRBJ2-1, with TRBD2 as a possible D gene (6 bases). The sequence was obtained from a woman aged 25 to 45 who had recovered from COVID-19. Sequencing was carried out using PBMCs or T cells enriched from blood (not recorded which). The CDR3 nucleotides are TGTGCCAGCGGGGTCGGTAGCGGCTCCTACAATGAGCAGTTCTTC. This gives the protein CASGVGSGSYNEQFF.